This TCR beta chain was captured in a study of cytomegalovirus exposure and HLA in healthy donors. Regarding the study as a whole: Among donors in an Asian-associated ancestry cluster, a later analysis reportedly found fewer N-insertions than the roughly 680-donor mean.

The CDR3 has 12 amino acids. CDR1 and CDR2 from the germline V gene are MGHDK and SYGVNS. Trimming pared 6 bases from V and 4 bases from J, leaving 8 bases between. Comment on this clone: What it binds is unknown.

Donors consisted of healthy bone marrow donors. The PCR used 60 Vbeta and 13 Jbeta primers. Sequencing used immunoSEQ multiplex PCR; TCRdb keeps in-frame clones, though not all of them. The data hold approximately 120,000 clones, with approximately 74% observed a single time. The sequence was obtained from a man aged 35 to 55 in good health and CMV-seropositive. The sequenced sample consisted of PBMCs. This sequence joins TRBV25-1 and TRBJ2-3, with D possibly TRBD2 on 5 matching bases. CDR3 nucleotide sequence: TGTGCCAGCAGCCCCGGGGCAGATACGCAGTATTTT. Its protein product is CASSPGADTQYF.